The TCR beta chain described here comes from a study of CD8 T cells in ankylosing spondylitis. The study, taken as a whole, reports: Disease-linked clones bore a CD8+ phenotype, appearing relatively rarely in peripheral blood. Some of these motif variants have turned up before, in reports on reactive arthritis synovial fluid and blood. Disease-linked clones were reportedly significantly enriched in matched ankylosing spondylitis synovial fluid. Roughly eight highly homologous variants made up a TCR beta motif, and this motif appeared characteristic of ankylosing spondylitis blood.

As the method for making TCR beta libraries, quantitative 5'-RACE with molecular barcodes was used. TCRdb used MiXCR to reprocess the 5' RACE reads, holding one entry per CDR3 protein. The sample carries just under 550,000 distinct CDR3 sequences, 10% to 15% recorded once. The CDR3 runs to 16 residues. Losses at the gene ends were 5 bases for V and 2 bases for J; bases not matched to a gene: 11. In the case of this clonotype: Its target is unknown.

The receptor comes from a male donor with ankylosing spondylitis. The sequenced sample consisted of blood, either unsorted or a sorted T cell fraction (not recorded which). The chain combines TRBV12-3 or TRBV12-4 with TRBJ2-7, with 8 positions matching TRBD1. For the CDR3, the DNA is TGTGCCAGCAGTCCGGCGTTTCGGACAGGGACCTACGAGCAGTACTTC. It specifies CASSPAFRTGTYEQYF.